Listed below are T cell receptor beta chains from one sample, sequenced in a study of regulatory T cells in long-lasting Graves disease. TCRdb reprocessed the multiplex PCR reads with MiXCR, giving one entry per CDR3 protein. The profile shows hundreds of thousands of distinct CDR3 sequences, approximately 16% of them singletons. This sample was shared with a second study, whose subject was T cells in Graves' hyperthyroidism and ophthalmopathy.

The sample in question was peripheral blood mononuclear cells (PBMCs), obtained at new diagnosis, from a patient treated with antithyroid drugs. The source of these receptors is a man aged 40-55 years with Graves disease. CDR3s include the opening cysteine and the closing phenylalanine or tryptophan. A D gene is named only where the DNA matches it firmly. A row's size may be missing; if present it is once, few, many or a size class.

J gene: TRBJ2-3; V gene: TRBV7-2; D gene: .; clone size: many; CDR3 protein: CASSFFRGDTQYF; CDR3 DNA: TGTGCCAGCAGCTTCTTCCGGGGAGATACGCAGTATTTT
J gene: TRBJ2-2; V gene: TRBV2; D gene: .; clone size: many; CDR3 protein: CASRSRAINTGELFF; CDR3 DNA: TGTGCCAGCAGGAGCAGGGCGATAAACACCGGGGAGCTGTTTTTT
J gene: TRBJ2-3; V gene: TRBV4-1; D gene: TRBD2; clone size: .; CDR3 protein: CASSQLVGGEDTRYF; CDR3 DNA: TGCGCCAGCAGCCAGTTGGTGGGGGGGGAAGATACGCGGTATTTT
J gene: TRBJ1-5; V gene: TRBV28; D gene: .; clone size: many; CDR3 protein: CASSFGLSRQPQHF; CDR3 DNA: TGTGCCAGCAGTTTTGGTTTGTCCCGGCAGCCCCAGCATTTT
J gene: TRBJ2-7; V gene: TRBV28; D gene: .; clone size: many; CDR3 protein: CASREPGRRLDEQYF; CDR3 DNA: TGTGCCAGCAGGGAACCGGGACGCCGACTAGACGAGCAGTACTTC
J gene: TRBJ1-2; V gene: TRBV28; D gene: TRBD1; clone size: many; CDR3 protein: CASSSIAGGSYGYTF; CDR3 DNA: TGTGCCAGCAGTTCTATCGCAGGGGGAAGCTATGGCTACACCTTC
J gene: TRBJ1-4; V gene: TRBV20-1; D gene: .; clone size: few; CDR3 protein: CSAVFRLREKLFF; CDR3 DNA: TGCAGCGCAGTCTTCCGCCTTAGGGAAAAACTGTTTTTT
J gene: TRBJ2-2; V gene: TRBV7-2; D gene: TRBD2; clone size: .; CDR3 protein: CASSLGGLAGYTGELFF; CDR3 DNA: TGTGCCAGCAGCTTAGGGGGACTAGCGGGGTACACCGGGGAGCTGTTTTTT
J gene: TRBJ2-3; V gene: TRBV5-6; D gene: .; clone size: many; CDR3 protein: CASSLNTDTDTQYF; CDR3 DNA: TGTGCCAGCAGCTTGAATACAGACACAGATACGCAGTATTTT
J gene: TRBJ2-4; V gene: TRBV6-5; D gene: .; clone size: many; CDR3 protein: CASSSQGTDKAIQYF; CDR3 DNA: TGTGCCAGCAGTTCACAAGGGACGGACAAAGCCATTCAGTACTTC
J gene: TRBJ1-2; V gene: TRBV2; D gene: .; clone size: many; CDR3 protein: CASSRDGATFGYTF; CDR3 DNA: TGTGCCAGCAGTAGGGACGGGGCCACCTTTGGCTACACCTTC
J gene: TRBJ2-3; V gene: TRBV7-9; D gene: .; clone size: .; CDR3 protein: CASSLNSKGVGTDTQYF; CDR3 DNA: TGTGCCAGCAGCTTAAATAGTAAGGGAGTCGGCACAGATACGCAGTATTTT
J gene: TRBJ1-4; V gene: TRBV20-1; D gene: .; clone size: many; CDR3 protein: CSAKTGQGSREKLFF; CDR3 DNA: TGCAGTGCTAAAACGGGGCAGGGGAGTAGGGAAAAACTGTTTTTT
J gene: TRBJ1-1; V gene: TRBV5-1; D gene: .; clone size: .; CDR3 protein: CASSGQPATEAFF; CDR3 DNA: TGTGCCAGCAGCGGGCAGCCTGCCACTGAAGCTTTCTTT
J gene: TRBJ2-7; V gene: TRBV7-8; D gene: .; clone size: .; CDR3 protein: CASSPSPAPVYEQYF; CDR3 DNA: TGTGCCAGCAGCCCCAGCCCTGCCCCTGTCTACGAGCAGTACTTC
J gene: TRBJ1-2; V gene: TRBV3-1; D gene: .; clone size: many; CDR3 protein: CASSQSGRNYGYTF; CDR3 DNA: TGTGCCAGCAGCCAATCGGGACGGAACTATGGCTACACCTTC
J gene: TRBJ2-7; V gene: TRBV12-3/TRBV12-4; D gene: TRBD2; clone size: many; CDR3 protein: CASSSGGYEQYF; CDR3 DNA: TGTGCCAGCAGTTCGGGGGGATACGAGCAGTACTTC
J gene: TRBJ2-5; V gene: TRBV20-1; D gene: TRBD2; clone size: many; CDR3 protein: CSAPPNSGGVETQYF; CDR3 DNA: TGCAGTGCGCCCCCCAATAGCGGGGGGGTGGAGACCCAGTACTTC
J gene: TRBJ2-1; V gene: TRBV20-1; D gene: .; clone size: many; CDR3 protein: CSASSNSLSYNEQFF; CDR3 DNA: TGCAGTGCTAGTAGTAACAGCCTGTCCTACAATGAGCAGTTCTTC
J gene: TRBJ2-1; V gene: TRBV29-1; D gene: TRBD1; clone size: many; CDR3 protein: CSTGTGGYNEQFF; CDR3 DNA: TGCAGCACGGGGACAGGGGGTTACAATGAGCAGTTCTTC
J gene: TRBJ1-5; V gene: TRBV12-3/TRBV12-4; D gene: .; clone size: many; CDR3 protein: CASSSTGWVDQPQHF; CDR3 DNA: TGTGCCAGCAGTTCAACAGGGTGGGTTGATCAGCCCCAGCATTTT
J gene: TRBJ2-1; V gene: TRBV28; D gene: TRBD2; clone size: once; CDR3 protein: CASSILLAGGPNFNEQFF; CDR3 DNA: TGTGCCAGCAGTATCCTTCTAGCGGGAGGGCCTAATTTCAATGAGCAGTTCTTC
J gene: TRBJ2-1; V gene: TRBV7-6; D gene: TRBD1; clone size: few; CDR3 protein: CASSPGTGRVNEQFF; CDR3 DNA: TGTGCCAGCAGTCCCGGGACAGGGAGGGTCAATGAGCAGTTCTTC
J gene: TRBJ2-3; V gene: TRBV7-3; D gene: TRBD2; clone size: many; CDR3 protein: CASSLRAGERSTDTQYF; CDR3 DNA: TGTGCCAGCAGCTTAAGAGCGGGGGAGCGTAGCACAGATACGCAGTATTTT
J gene: TRBJ2-6; V gene: TRBV28; D gene: .; clone size: many; CDR3 protein: CASSLPSQGIRSGANVLTF; CDR3 DNA: TGTGCCAGCAGTTTACCCTCACAGGGAATTAGGTCTGGGGCCAACGTCCTGACTTTC
J gene: TRBJ1-4; V gene: TRBV28; D gene: TRBD1; clone size: many; CDR3 protein: CASSGQGQGALNEKLFF; CDR3 DNA: TGTGCCAGCAGTGGCCAAGGACAGGGGGCGCTTAATGAAAAACTGTTTTTT
J gene: TRBJ1-2; V gene: TRBV11-3; D gene: TRBD1; clone size: many; CDR3 protein: CASSRGGDRDGYTF; CDR3 DNA: TGTGCCAGCAGCCGAGGGGGGGACAGAGATGGCTACACCTTC
J gene: TRBJ1-3; V gene: TRBV5-1; D gene: .; clone size: .; CDR3 protein: CASSLGTRDTIYF; CDR3 DNA: TGCGCCAGCAGCTTAGGCACCAGGGACACCATATATTTT
J gene: TRBJ1-6; V gene: TRBV11-1; D gene: .; clone size: many; CDR3 protein: CASSLAGNSPLHF; CDR3 DNA: TGTGCCAGCAGCTTAGCGGGGAATTCACCCCTCCACTTT
J gene: TRBJ1-6; V gene: TRBV11-3; D gene: .; clone size: few; CDR3 protein: CASSLNSGYNSPLHF; CDR3 DNA: TGTGCCAGCAGCTTAAATTCGGGGTACAATTCACCCCTCCACTTT
J gene: TRBJ2-7; V gene: TRBV20-1; D gene: TRBD1; clone size: few; CDR3 protein: CSVRPGTDSYEQYF; CDR3 DNA: TGCTCAGTCCGACCTGGGACAGACTCCTACGAGCAGTACTTC
J gene: TRBJ1-1; V gene: TRBV28; D gene: .; clone size: .; CDR3 protein: CATLNYKGGPKRAFF; CDR3 DNA: TGTGCCACCTTAAACTATAAAGGGGGTCCGAAGCGAGCTTTCTTT
J gene: TRBJ2-7; V gene: TRBV20-1; D gene: TRBD2; clone size: few; CDR3 protein: CSASGTSGDIYEQYF; CDR3 DNA: TGCAGTGCTAGCGGGACTAGCGGGGATATCTACGAGCAGTACTTC
J gene: TRBJ2-7; V gene: TRBV4-1; D gene: .; clone size: few; CDR3 protein: CASSQGWDKTYEQYF; CDR3 DNA: TGCGCCAGCAGCCAAGGATGGGACAAGACCTACGAGCAGTACTTC
J gene: TRBJ2-7; V gene: TRBV27; D gene: .; clone size: .; CDR3 protein: CARPALACLYEQYF; CDR3 DNA: TGTGCCCGGCCCGCCCTAGCCTGCCTCTACGAGCAGTACTTC
J gene: TRBJ1-5; V gene: TRBV3-1; D gene: .; clone size: .; CDR3 protein: CASSRDPPPGQPQHF; CDR3 DNA: TGTGCCAGCAGCAGGGACCCACCTCCCGGGCAGCCCCAGCATTTT
J gene: TRBJ1-1; V gene: TRBV5-6; D gene: TRBD1; clone size: .; CDR3 protein: CASSFGAGGLNTEAFF; CDR3 DNA: TGTGCCAGCAGCTTCGGCGCAGGGGGCCTGAACACTGAAGCTTTCTTT
J gene: TRBJ2-7; V gene: TRBV28; D gene: TRBD1; clone size: many; CDR3 protein: CASRDRDGEQYF; CDR3 DNA: TGTGCCAGCCGGGACAGGGATGGCGAGCAGTACTTC
J gene: TRBJ2-7; V gene: TRBV5-1; D gene: .; clone size: many; CDR3 protein: CASSLAGMAYEQYF; CDR3 DNA: TGCGCCAGCAGCTTGGCAGGTATGGCCTACGAGCAGTACTTC
J gene: TRBJ2-1; V gene: TRBV20-1; D gene: TRBD2; clone size: .; CDR3 protein: CSAFTAGGQFF; CDR3 DNA: TGCAGTGCTTTTACAGCGGGGGGGCAGTTCTTC
J gene: TRBJ1-6; V gene: TRBV20-1; D gene: TRBD1; clone size: .; CDR3 protein: CSAQNAMDRAKYNSPLHF; CDR3 DNA: TGCAGTGCCCAAAACGCTATGGACAGGGCAAAGTATAATTCACCCCTCCACTTT
J gene: TRBJ2-3; V gene: TRBV6-1; D gene: TRBD2; clone size: few; CDR3 protein: CASSPRGEGTDTQYF; CDR3 DNA: TGTGCCAGCAGCCCACGGGGGGAGGGGACAGATACGCAGTATTTT
J gene: TRBJ2-1; V gene: TRBV3-1; D gene: .; clone size: many; CDR3 protein: CASSQEPYNEQFF; CDR3 DNA: TGTGCCAGCAGCCAAGAACCTTACAATGAGCAGTTCTTC
J gene: TRBJ2-4; V gene: TRBV28; D gene: .; clone size: many; CDR3 protein: CASSNRTAAFLAKNIQYF; CDR3 DNA: TGTGCCAGCAGTAATCGGACGGCGGCGTTCCTAGCCAAAAACATTCAGTACTTC
J gene: TRBJ2-5; V gene: TRBV9; D gene: .; clone size: many; CDR3 protein: CASSVGVDVWETQYF; CDR3 DNA: TGTGCCAGCAGCGTAGGGGTTGATGTTTGGGAGACCCAGTACTTC
J gene: TRBJ1-1; V gene: TRBV10-1; D gene: .; clone size: .; CDR3 protein: CASSAGRRGLATEAFF; CDR3 DNA: TGCGCCAGCAGTGCCGGCCGGAGGGGGTTGGCCACTGAAGCTTTCTTT
J gene: TRBJ1-4; V gene: TRBV7-6; D gene: TRBD1; clone size: .; CDR3 protein: CASSPTGGLSEKLFF; CDR3 DNA: TGTGCCAGCAGCCCTACAGGGGGTTTATCAGAGAAACTGTTTTTT
J gene: TRBJ2-3; V gene: TRBV20-1; D gene: TRBD2; clone size: many; CDR3 protein: CSARDPFGGGITDTQYF; CDR3 DNA: TGCAGTGCTAGAGATCCGTTCGGGGGGGGGATCACAGATACGCAGTATTTT
J gene: TRBJ2-7; V gene: TRBV27; D gene: TRBD1; clone size: few; CDR3 protein: CASSISGTGAEQYF; CDR3 DNA: TGTGCCAGCAGTATATCCGGGACAGGGGCCGAGCAGTACTTC
J gene: TRBJ2-3; V gene: TRBV11-2; D gene: .; clone size: many; CDR3 protein: CASSLYGRTGTDTQYF; CDR3 DNA: TGTGCCAGCAGCTTATACGGTAGAACGGGCACAGATACGCAGTATTTT
J gene: TRBJ2-1; V gene: TRBV5-1; D gene: TRBD1; clone size: many; CDR3 protein: CASSLHRGDYNEQFF; CDR3 DNA: TGCGCCAGCAGCTTGCACAGGGGGGACTACAATGAGCAGTTCTTC
J gene: TRBJ2-5; V gene: TRBV12-3/TRBV12-4; D gene: .; clone size: many; CDR3 protein: CASRLGGDSPWETQYF; CDR3 DNA: TGTGCCAGCAGACTCGGGGGGGACAGTCCATGGGAGACCCAGTACTTC
J gene: TRBJ2-1; V gene: TRBV5-4; D gene: TRBD1; clone size: many; CDR3 protein: CASSGGQGGDEQFF; CDR3 DNA: TGTGCCAGCAGCGGGGGACAGGGGGGGGATGAGCAGTTCTTC